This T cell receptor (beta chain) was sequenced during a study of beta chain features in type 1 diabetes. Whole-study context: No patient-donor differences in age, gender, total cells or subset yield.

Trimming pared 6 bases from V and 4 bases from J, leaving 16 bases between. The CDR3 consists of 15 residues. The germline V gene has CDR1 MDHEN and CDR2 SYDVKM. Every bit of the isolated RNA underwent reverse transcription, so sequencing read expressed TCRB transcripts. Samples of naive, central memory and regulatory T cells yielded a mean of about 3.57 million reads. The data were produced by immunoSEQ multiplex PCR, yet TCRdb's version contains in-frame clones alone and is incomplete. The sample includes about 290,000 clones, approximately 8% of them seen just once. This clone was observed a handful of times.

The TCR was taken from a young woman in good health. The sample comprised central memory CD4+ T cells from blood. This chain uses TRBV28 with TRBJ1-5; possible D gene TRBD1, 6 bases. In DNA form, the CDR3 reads TGTGCCAGCAGATCGCCGGGACATCCGAATCAGCCCCAGCATTTT. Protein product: CASRSPGHPNQPQHF.